Only one count was recorded for the clone carrying this T cell receptor beta chain. TCRdb's copy holds only in-frame clones and misses some; the assay was immunoSEQ multiplex PCR. The data show about 40,000 clones, roughly 90% seen once. The source of the sample is a study of siplizumab effects on memory and regulatory T cells. With 3 bases clipped from V and 4 bases from J, the junction kept 12 bases outside the gene matches. Germline loops: CDR1 LNHDA, CDR2 SQIVND (reference sequence). The CDR3 covers 17 residues. This sequence originates from a human donor in good health. The rearrangement joins TRBV19 to TRBJ2-3, with TRBD2 matching over 8 bases. The sequenced material came from naive CD4+ T cells sorted from blood. The CDR3 loop reads CASSILTAGAGADTQYF. As DNA, the CDR3 is TGTGCCAGTAGTATTCTTACAGCGGGAGCGGGCGCAGATACGCAGTATTTT. The entire variable domain, with the rest obtained from reference TRBV19 and TRBJ2-3, is as follows: DGGITQSPKYLFRKEGQNVTLSCEQNLNHDAMYWYRQDPGQGLRLIYYSQIVNDFQKGDIAEGYSVSREKKESFPLTVTSAQKNPTAFYLCASSILTAGAGADTQYFGPGTRLTVL.